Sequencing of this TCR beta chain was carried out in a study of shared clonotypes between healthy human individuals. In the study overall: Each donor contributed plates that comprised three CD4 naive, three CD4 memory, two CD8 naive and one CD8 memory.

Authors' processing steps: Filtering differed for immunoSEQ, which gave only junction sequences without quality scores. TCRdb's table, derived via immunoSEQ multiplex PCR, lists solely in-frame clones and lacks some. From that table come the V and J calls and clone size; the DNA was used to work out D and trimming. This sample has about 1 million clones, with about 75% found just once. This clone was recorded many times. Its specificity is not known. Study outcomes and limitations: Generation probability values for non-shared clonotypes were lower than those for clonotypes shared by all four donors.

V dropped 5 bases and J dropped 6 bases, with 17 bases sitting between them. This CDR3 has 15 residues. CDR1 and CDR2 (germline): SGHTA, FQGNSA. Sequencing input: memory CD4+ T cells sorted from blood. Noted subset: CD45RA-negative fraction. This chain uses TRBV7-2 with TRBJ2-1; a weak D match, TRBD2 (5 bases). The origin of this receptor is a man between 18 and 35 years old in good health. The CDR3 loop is CASSAPAGVSNEQFF. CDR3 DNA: TGTGCCAGCAGCGCCCCGGCGGGTGTTAGCAATGAGCAGTTCTTC.